This T cell receptor (beta chain) originates from a study of blood T cell repertoires in COVID-19. Study context: The United States, Italy and Spain were the sources of the acute and convalescent COVID-19 samples. The analysed material was cDNA or gDNA that came from T cells, B-cell-depleted T cells, or PBMCs.

Sequenced by immunoSEQ multiplex PCR; TCRdb stores in-frame clones only, minus some. The sample includes approximately 92,000 clones, just under 85% of them seen just once. J was trimmed by 2 bases and V by 0 bases; bases with no gene match: 8. Per the germline V gene, CDR1 is MNHEY and CDR2 is SVGEGT. The CDR3 contains 17 residues. The clonotype was recovered from a man aged 45-60 years with acute or convalescent COVID-19. Specimen: peripheral blood. The V gene is TRBV6-2 or TRBV6-3, the J gene TRBJ2-3, with TRBD2 matching over 7 bases. DNA of the CDR3: TGTGCCAGCAGTTACTCTCTGGCGGGAGCGCTCACAGATACGCAGTATTTT. Translated: CASSYSLAGALTDTQYF.